The 10 T cell receptor beta chains below were found in one sample sequenced in a study of blood T cell repertoires in COVID-19. The assay was immunoSEQ multiplex PCR, and TCRdb's table has in-frame clones only and misses some. The sample records tens of thousands of clones, approximately 80% being singletons. Sequencing used peripheral blood. Every receptor here comes from a man aged 70-80 years with acute or convalescent COVID-19.

V usage is TRBV19 and J usage is TRBJ1-3; D is unclear. In germline, CDR1 is LNHDA, CDR2 SQIVND (reference sequence). This CDR3 spans 15 amino acids. V shed 7 bases and J shed 3 bases, with 16 bases lying between them. The DNA of the CDR3 is TGTGCCAGTATCCGCGGGCCGTCGTTTGGAAACACCATATATTTT. It encodes CASIRGPSFGNTIYF.

This rearrangement joins TRBV9 to TRBJ2-7; 7 bases are shared with TRBD1. The V gene end was trimmed by 4 bases and the J gene end by 4 bases; junction bases not matched to a gene: 8. Germline CDR1 is SGDLS and CDR2 is YYNGEE. The CDR3 totals 14 residues. The CDR3 loop is CASSPGTVNYEQYF. The CDR3 coding sequence is TGTGCCAGCAGCCCCGGGACAGTTAATTACGAGCAGTACTTC.

CDR3 nucleotide sequence: TGTGCCAGCAGCCGATCGGACAGGTCCTACGAGCAGTACTTC. Translating it yields CASSRSDRSYEQYF. The chain uses TRBV6-5 and TRBJ2-7; TRBD1 matches at 7 bases. CDR1 is MNHEY, CDR2 SVGAGI, per germline. V was clipped by 6 bases and J by 1 base; unmatched bases: 6. The CDR3 sequence is 14 residues long.

This chain joins TRBV19 and TRBJ1-1, with 7 bases aligning to TRBD1. Per the germline V gene, CDR1 is LNHDA and CDR2 is SQIVND (reference sequence). CDR3 length equals 16 residues. The V and J ends lost 3 bases and 0 bases, in that order; junction bases with no gene match: 7. CDR3 sequence: CASSIGTARMNTEAFF. The DNA for the CDR3 is TGTGCCAGTAGTATCGGGACAGCTCGCATGAACACTGAAGCTTTCTTT.

V and J are TRBV3-1 (or the pseudogene TRBV3-2) and TRBJ1-4; the D is unclear. CDR3 length: 13 residues. CDR1 is LGHDT and CDR2 is YNNKEL in the germline V gene (reference sequence). V was trimmed by 3 bases and J by 3 bases, leaving 5 bases between them. In nucleotides, the CDR3 is TGTGCCAGCAGCCAGGCCCCTAATGAAAAACTGTTTTTT. Its protein product is CASSQAPNEKLFF.

The chain recombines TRBV11-3 with TRBJ2-7, with 11 bases fitting TRBD2. After removal of 5 bases from V and 2 bases from J, the junction contained 8 bases not matched to a gene. This CDR3 contains 16 residues. Germline V gives CDR1 SGHNT, CDR2 YENEEA. CDR3 amino acids: CASSPTGTSGTYEQYF. CDR3 in DNA: TGTGCCAGCAGCCCAACCGGGACTAGCGGAACCTACGAGCAGTACTTC. Based on the CDR3 plus reference TRBV11-3 and TRBJ2-7, the full variable domain is EAGVVQSPRYKIIEKKQPVAFWCNPISGHNTLYWYLQNLGQGPELLIRYENEEAVDDSQLPKDRFSAERLKGVDSTLKIQPAELGDSAVYLCASSPTGTSGTYEQYFGPGTRLTVT.

The chain is built from TRBV28 and TRBJ2-3, with TRBD2 matching over 10 bases. The CDR3 has 15 amino acids. The germline V gene encodes CDR1 MDHEN and CDR2 SYDVKM. After removal of 4 bases from V and 0 bases from J, the junction contained 1 base not matched to a gene. CDR3 region: CASSSSGRSTDTQYF. Written as DNA, the CDR3 is TGTGCCAGCAGTTCTAGCGGGAGAAGCACAGATACGCAGTATTTT.

The chain employs TRBV4-1 and TRBJ2-6, with TRBD1 as a possible D gene (6 bases). In germline, CDR1 is MGHRA, CDR2 YSYEKL. Trimming took 0 bases from V and 1 from J, leaving 13 bases between them. This CDR3 comprises 18 residues. Written as DNA, the CDR3 is TGCGCCAGCAGCCAAGAAACATCAGGGGTTTCTGGGGCCAACGTCCTGACTTTC. Its protein is CASSQETSGVSGANVLTF.

J is TRBJ1-3 and V is TRBV5-1, with 8 bases that match TRBD1. V dropped 0 bases and J dropped 2; count of bases not matched to a gene: 7. The V gene's germline CDR1 is SGHRS and CDR2 YFSETQ. This CDR3 is 17 amino acids long. This chain's CDR3 is CASSLGQGRTAGNTIYF. CDR3 DNA sequence: TGCGCCAGCAGCTTGGGACAGGGGAGAACGGCTGGAAACACCATATATTTT.

V is TRBV3-1 (or the pseudogene TRBV3-2) and J is TRBJ1-6, with 7 bases aligning to TRBD1. CDR1 and CDR2 from the germline V gene are LGHDT and YNNKEL (reference sequence). This CDR3 spans 17 amino acids. The V gene end was trimmed by 1 base and the J gene end by 9 bases; junction bases not matched to a gene: 12. The CDR3 DNA sequence: TGTGCCAGCAGCCAAGGCCCAGGGACAGCCCATACTTCACCCCTCCACTTT. Its translation is CASSQGPGTAHTSPLHF.